The 19 T cell receptor beta chains presented below share a single source sample, sequenced in a study of T cells in Graves' hyperthyroidism and ophthalmopathy. Using RNA transcripts as the source, TCR beta CDR3 regions were amplified. First-round RT-PCR of the TCR CDR3 relied on the HTBI primer set. TCRdb called the multiplex PCR reads again in MiXCR, with one record for every CDR3 protein. The sample includes about 400,000 distinct CDR3 sequences, approximately 15% of them seen just once. Source material: blood. These receptors were taken from a woman between 18 and 29 years old with Graves' hyperthyroidism.

This clonotype was recorded at least ten times. The chain combines TRBV10-3 with TRBJ2-7, with a possible D match to TRBD1 (6 bases). V was trimmed by 11 bases and J by 2 bases, leaving 16 bases between them. This CDR3 spans 13 amino acids. CDR1 ENHRY and CDR2 SYGVKD come from the germline V gene. CDR3 loop: CASTDRPTYEQYF. The CDR3 nucleotides read TGTGCCTCGACTGACAGGCCCACCTACGAGCAGTACTTC.

This clonotype was counted a few times. The chain is built from TRBV15 and TRBJ1-5; TRBD1 might be the D (5 bases). Germline CDR1 and CDR2: LNHNV and YYDKDF (reference sequence). This CDR3 comprises 16 residues. The V end was cut by 3 bases, the J end by 4 bases, with 16 bases between. The CDR3 protein is CATSRATQVGNQPQHF. Here the CDR3 DNA reads TGTGCCACCAGCAGGGCGACACAGGTAGGGAATCAGCCCCAGCATTTT.

This chain joins TRBV18 and TRBJ2-2, with 9 bases aligning to TRBD1. The germline V gene has CDR1 KGHSH and CDR2 LQKENI. The CDR3 length is 17 residues. With V trimmed by 0 bases and J by 3 bases, 5 bases remained unmatched. The CDR3 protein is CASSPPRWTGDTGELFF. The DNA of the CDR3 is TGTGCCAGCTCACCACCGCGATGGACAGGGGACACCGGGGAGCTGTTTTTT. The entire variable domain, with the rest obtained from reference TRBV18 and TRBJ2-2, is as follows: NAGVMQNPRHLVRRRGQEARLRCSPMKGHSHVYWYRQLPEEGLKFMVYLQKENIIDESGMPKERFSAEFPKEGPSILRIQQVVRGDSAAYFCASSPPRWTGDTGELFFGEGSRLTVL.

A few counts support this clonotype. A junction end diverges from the germline sequence, so it may reflect a read error. The chain recombines TRBV7-3 with TRBJ2-2, with TRBD1 matching 8 bases. This CDR3 has 18 residues. CDR1 is SGHTA, CDR2 FQGTGA, per germline. DNA for the CDR3: TGCGCCAGCAGCCAAGTTGCCCGAGGGACAGGGAACACCGGGGAGCTGTTTTTT. Translation: CASSQVARGTGNTGELFF.

This clonotype was seen many times. The chain couples TRBV5-1 to TRBJ2-7; 8 bases are a match to TRBD1. Unmatched junction bases numbered 13, after V lost 2 bases and J lost 0 bases. CDR3 length: 18 amino acids. CDR1 SGHRS and CDR2 YFSETQ come from the germline V gene. The CDR3, as DNA: TGCGCCAGCAGCTTCGACTTTATTAGACAGGGGTTCTCCTACGAGCAGTACTTC. Translation: CASSFDFIRQGFSYEQYF. The full variable domain, rest sourced from reference TRBV5-1 and TRBJ2-7, is KAGVTQTPRYLIKTRGQQVTLSCSPISGHRSVSWYQQTPGQGLQFLFEYFSETQRNKGNFPGRFSGRQFSNSRSEMNVSTLELGDSALYLCASSFDFIRQGFSYEQYFGPGTRLTVT.

In its sample, this clonotype was seen a few times. This chain links TRBV12-3 or TRBV12-4 with TRBJ1-1; possibly TRBD1 for D (5 bases). With 8 bases removed from V and 4 bases from J, the gap between germline ends came to 17 bases. This CDR3 spans 14 amino acids. The CDR3 DNA follows: TGTGCCAGCTCAGGGAACGTCGTGAGCACTGAAGCTTTCTTT. Amino acids: CASSGNVVSTEAFF.

This clonotype was counted many times. The rearrangement joins TRBV5-1 to TRBJ1-6; 11 nucleotides agree with TRBD1. Trimming took 0 bases from V and 8 from J; bases not matched to a gene: 7. CDR1 and CDR2 from the germline V gene are SGHRS and YFSETQ. This CDR3 is 17 amino acids long. The CDR3 DNA reads TGCGCCAGCAGCTTGGGGTGGACAGGGGGCAGGCATTCACCCCTCCACTTT. It encodes CASSLGWTGGRHSPLHF.

At least ten counts were recorded for this clonotype. The V gene is TRBV12-5, the J gene TRBJ1-1; D may be TRBD1 (5 bases). Per germline, CDR1 LGHNT and CDR2 FRNRAP. V lost 2 bases, J lost 12 bases, and 10 bases lay in between. CDR3 length: 11 residues. The CDR3 DNA sequence: TGTGCTAGTGGTTTGCCTCACAGGTCTTTCTTT. Its protein product is CASGLPHRSFF.

This clonotype has a count of ten or more. The chain has TRBV5-1 and TRBJ2-7; the match to TRBD1 covers 9 bases. The CDR3 has 15 residues. Germline-derived CDR1 and CDR2 are SGHRS and YFSETQ. V was clipped by 7 bases and J by 1 base; unmatched bases: 9. The CDR3 coding sequence is TGCGCCAGCGCCTCCGGGACAGGGATTTCCTACGAGCAGTACTTC. This gives the protein CASASGTGISYEQYF.

V gene TRBV18 combines with J gene TRBJ2-5; TRBD1 matches at 9 bases. V lost 5 bases, J lost 4 bases, and 8 bases stayed unmatched. The V gene's germline CDR1 is KGHSH and CDR2 LQKENI. The CDR3 is made up of 15 amino acids. The CDR3 DNA reads as TGTGCCAGCTCATCATACAGGGGGCTGGGAGAGACCCAGTACTTC. Amino acid sequence: CASSSYRGLGETQYF.

This clonotype was seen at least ten times. This chain connects TRBV27 to TRBJ1-4; D is unclear. The V and J ends lost 5 bases and 0 bases respectively, with 10 bases between them. Germline V gene sequence: CDR1 MNHEY, CDR2 SMNVEV (reference sequence). The CDR3 is 15 amino acids. DNA of the CDR3: TGTGCCAGCAGTCCGACGAAAGCAACTAATGAAAAACTGTTTTTT. This gives the protein CASSPTKATNEKLFF.

At least ten counts were recorded for this clonotype. This chain connects TRBV7-9 to TRBJ2-7, with 10 bases fitting TRBD2. Per the germline V gene, CDR1 is SEHNR and CDR2 is FQNEAQ (reference sequence). V lost 5 bases, J lost 5 bases, and 9 bases stayed unmatched. CDR3 length: 15 amino acids. CDR3 coding DNA: TGTGCCAGCAGCCCAGCGGGAGGGCCTAACCACGAGCAGTACTTC. Translation: CASSPAGGPNHEQYF. Full variable domain (outside the CDR3, taken from reference TRBV7-9 and TRBJ2-7): DTGVSQNPRHKITKRGQNVTFRCDPISEHNRLYWYRQTLGQGPEFLTYFQNEAQLEKSRLLSDRFSAERPKGSFSTLEIQRTEQGDSAMYLCASSPAGGPNHEQYFGPGTRLTVT.

Ten or more counts support this clonotype. V is TRBV2 and J is TRBJ2-7; D may be TRBD1 or TRBD2 (7 bases each). The germline V and J ends were trimmed by 10 bases and 1 base, with 17 bases remaining between them. The CDR3 has 14 residues. The V gene's germline CDR1 is SNHLY and CDR2 FYNNEI. The CDR3 loop is CAIRGGDSSYEQYF. CDR3 in DNA: TGTGCCATCCGAGGGGGGGACAGTTCCTACGAGCAGTACTTC. The entire variable domain, with the rest obtained from reference TRBV2 and TRBJ2-7, is as follows: EPEVTQTPSHQVTQMGQEVILRCVPISNHLYFYWYRQILGQKVEFLVSFYNNEISEKSEIFDDQFSVERPDGSNFTLKIRSTKLEDSAMYFCAIRGGDSSYEQYFGPGTRLTVT.

This clonotype occurred a few times. With a much larger clone just one base away, this may be a read error. The gene calls are TRBV3-1 and TRBJ2-1; TRBD1 matches 7 bases. The better agreement between TRBJ2-7 and the DNA end casts doubt on the J call. The CDR3 runs 15 residues. The germline V gene has CDR1 LGHDT and CDR2 YNNKEL (reference sequence). CDR3 region: CASSQETGPYNEQYF. The CDR3 DNA sequence: TGTGCCAGCAGCCAAGAGACAGGGCCCTACAATGAGCAGTACTTC.

This clonotype was found many times. The rearrangement uses TRBV18 and TRBJ1-1; TRBD1 matches 9 bases. The CDR3 contains 15 residues. Germline loops: CDR1 KGHSH, CDR2 LQKENI. V lost 4 bases, J lost 1 base, and 4 bases stayed unmatched. CDR3 region: CASSQETGGNTEAFF. The CDR3 bases are TGTGCCAGCTCACAGGAGACAGGGGGGAACACTGAAGCTTTCTTT. The full variable domain, with the rest looked up from reference TRBV18 and TRBJ1-1, is NAGVMQNPRHLVRRRGQEARLRCSPMKGHSHVYWYRQLPEEGLKFMVYLQKENIIDESGMPKERFSAEFPKEGPSILRIQQVVRGDSAAYFCASSQETGGNTEAFFGQGTRLTVV.

This clonotype was picked up many times. The chain uses TRBV20-1 and TRBJ1-5; D gene uncertain. V was clipped by 6 bases and J by 4 bases, with 13 bases between them. Germline CDR1 and CDR2: DFQATT and SNEGSKA (reference sequence). CDR3 length equals 13 residues. The CDR3 region is CSARPLRNQPQHF. CDR3 bases: TGCAGTGCAAGACCCTTACGAAATCAGCCCCAGCATTTT.

This clonotype was counted many times. The gene calls are TRBV11-2 and TRBJ2-3; D is unclear. The ends were cut back, 4 bases at V and 4 bases at J, with 12 bases in the middle. In germline, CDR1 is SGHAT, CDR2 FQNNGV. This CDR3 region has 14 residues. CDR3 sequence (DNA): TGTGCCAGCAGCTCAAGCTGGGTGGCAGATACGCAGTATTTT. This codes for CASSSSWVADTQYF.

At least ten counts were recorded for this clonotype. This chain connects TRBV2 to TRBJ1-4; D unclear. Deletions cut 3 bases from V and 8 bases from J, with 10 bases between. Germline CDR1 and CDR2: SNHLY and FYNNEI. The CDR3 covers 13 residues. CDR3 amino acids: CASSDVGKEKLFF. In DNA, the CDR3 is TGTGCCAGCAGTGACGTTGGCAAGGAAAAACTGTTTTTT.

This clonotype was seen many times. J is TRBJ2-7 and V is TRBV28; tentatively, D is TRBD1 or TRBD2 (6 bases each). The germline V gene encodes CDR1 MDHEN and CDR2 SYDVKM. V was trimmed by 8 bases and J by 7 bases, leaving 15 bases between them. There are 12 residues in the CDR3. The CDR3 DNA is TGTGCCAGCGGTTGGGGGGCCAGGGAGCAGTACTTC. This sequence encodes CASGWGAREQYF.